The 8 T cell receptor beta chains below were found in one sample sequenced in a study of OX40 agonist ivuxolimab in advanced cancers. The assay was immunoSEQ multiplex PCR, and TCRdb's table has in-frame clones only and misses some. The sample records approximately 90,000 clones, around nine tenths being singletons. This specimen consisted of CD4+ or CD8+ T cells sorted from blood, obtained in a trial of the OX40 agonist ivuxolimab. The receptors here all came from an adult with an advanced solid tumor such as melanoma, head and neck, liver or kidney cancer.

V and J are TRBV25-1 and TRBJ1-5; D unresolved. V was trimmed by 2 bases and J by 1 base, leaving 9 bases between them. The CDR3 runs to 15 residues. CDR1 MGHDK and CDR2 SYGVNS come from the germline V gene. The CDR3 sequence: CASSEAGRSNQPQHF. DNA for the CDR3: TGTGCCAGCAGTGAAGCTGGCAGGAGCAATCAGCCCCAGCATTTT.

V is TRBV15 and J is TRBJ1-5, with no clear D. This CDR3 has 16 residues. V lost 7 bases, J lost 4 bases, and 20 bases lay in between. Germline assignment: CDR1 LNHNV and CDR2 YYDKDF (reference sequence). CDR3 DNA sequence: TGTGCCACCAATACTAGAAACGGGTCGGCGAATCAGCCCCAGCATTTT. This encodes CATNTRNGSANQPQHF.

The J gene is TRBJ2-7, the V gene TRBV7-2; weak D call: TRBD2 (5 bases). The V gene's germline CDR1 is SGHTA and CDR2 FQGNSA. V was trimmed by 5 bases and J by 7 bases, leaving 18 bases between them. The CDR3 is 14 amino acids. Here the CDR3 reads CASSPLARVGEQYF. CDR3 sequence (DNA): TGTGCCAGCAGCCCACTTGCGAGGGTAGGGGAGCAGTACTTC.

The chain has TRBV19 and TRBJ2-7; perhaps TRBD1 as D (6 bases). The CDR3 has 16 amino acids. Trimming shortened V by 4 bases and J by 0 bases, and 16 bases separated the two germline ends. Germline CDR1 and CDR2: LNHDA and SQIVND (reference sequence). Here the CDR3 reads CASSKSGQFSSYEQYF. CDR3 nucleotides: TGTGCCAGTAGTAAATCCGGACAGTTTAGCTCCTACGAGCAGTACTTC.

The chain recombines TRBV6-6 with TRBJ2-6, with TRBD2 matching 8 bases. Germline CDR1 and CDR2: MNHNY and SVGAGI (reference sequence). After removal of 8 bases from V and 4 bases from J, the junction contained 7 bases not matched to a gene. The CDR3 length is 15 residues. The CDR3 protein is CASLTAGAGANVLTF. CDR3 bases: TGTGCCAGCCTAACAGCGGGGGCAGGGGCCAACGTCCTGACTTTC.

The chain is built from TRBV5-1 and TRBJ2-3; 8 bases map to TRBD2. Germline CDR1 is SGHRS and CDR2 is YFSETQ. V was pared by 4 bases and J by 6 bases, with 13 bases of the junction left unmatched. This CDR3 comprises 16 residues. The DNA for the CDR3 is TGCGCCAGCAGCGAAACACTAGCGGCAACTTCGGATACGCAGTATTTT. Its protein is CASSETLAATSDTQYF.

The rearrangement joins TRBV7-2 to TRBJ2-3; D is uncertain. Germline V lookup: CDR1 SGHTA, CDR2 FQGNSA. The length of the CDR3 is 13 residues. V was pared by 5 bases and J by 8 bases, with 14 bases between. This CDR3 is CASSPTRSATQYF. CDR3 nucleotides: TGTGCCAGCAGCCCCACAAGAAGCGCTACGCAGTATTTT.

The chain couples TRBV7-2 to TRBJ2-3; 8 bases are shared with TRBD2. CDR1 and CDR2 from the germline V gene are SGHTA and FQGNSA. With 3 bases clipped from V and 1 base from J, the junction kept 6 bases outside the gene matches. This CDR3 spans 16 amino acids. CDR3 region: CASSFRTSKGTDTQYF. In nucleotides, the CDR3 is TGTGCCAGCAGCTTCAGGACTAGCAAGGGCACAGATACGCAGTATTTT.